This passage covers 14 T cell receptor beta chains from one sample sequenced in a study of blood T cells in healthy people across ages. Primed by a sample-barcoded 5' primer and a J-beta primer mix, a second PCR proceeded for about 6 to 11 cycles. TCRdb re-derived calls from the 5' RACE reads in MiXCR, one entry per CDR3 protein. Of some 900,000 distinct CDR3 sequences listed, 48% are singletons. The sequenced material came from blood. These receptor sequences come from a man aged 30-40 years in good health.

J is TRBJ2-1 and V is TRBV18, with 9 bases that match TRBD1. From germline, CDR1 is KGHSH and CDR2 LQKENI. V dropped 3 bases and J dropped 5; count of bases not matched to a gene: 17. This CDR3 has 19 amino acids. As DNA, the CDR3 is TGTGCCAGCTCACCCCGTCCCGGGACAGGGAACAGATTTAACAATGAGCAGTTCTTC. Translated, it gives CASSPRPGTGNRFNNEQFF.

This clonotype was detected a few times. The rearrangement joins TRBV28 to TRBJ2-7, with D perhaps matching TRBD1 or TRBD2 (5 bases each). The CDR3 is 15 amino acids. The germline CDR1 and CDR2 sequences are MDHEN and SYDVKM. Deletions cut 6 bases from V and 2 bases from J, with 17 bases between. This CDR3 is CASSSVGTAPYEQYF. CDR3 sequence (DNA): TGTGCCAGCAGCTCCGTGGGGACGGCTCCCTACGAGCAGTACTTC. The full variable domain, rest sourced from reference TRBV28 and TRBJ2-7, is DVKVTQSSRYLVKRTGEKVFLECVQDMDHENMFWYRQDPGLGLRLIYFSYDVKMKEKGDIPEGYSVSREKKERFSLILESASTNQTSMYLCASSSVGTAPYEQYFGPGTRLTVT.

This clonotype was detected a few times. This chain joins TRBV7-9 and TRBJ2-3; D assignment may be TRBD1 or TRBD2 (7 bases each). Trimming shortened V by 1 base and J by 9 bases, and 14 bases separated the two germline ends. The CDR3 extends over 14 amino acids. Germline assignment: CDR1 SEHNR and CDR2 FQNEAQ (reference sequence). The CDR3 DNA reads TGTGCCAGCAGCTTAGAAGGGACAGCGGGAACGCAGTATTTT. It is translated as CASSLEGTAGTQYF.

CDR3 sequence: CASSYRASGAYEQYF. CDR3 DNA sequence: TGTGCCAGCAGTTACAGGGCTAGCGGGGCCTACGAGCAGTACTTC. The genes are TRBV6-5 and TRBJ2-7, with TRBD2 matching over 9 bases. Germline V CDR1 and CDR2: MNHEY, SVGAGI. With 2 bases clipped from V and 2 bases from J, the junction kept 4 bases outside the gene matches. This CDR3 has 15 residues.

V is TRBV12-3 or TRBV12-4 and J is TRBJ1-5; tentative D call: TRBD1 (6 bases). The CDR3 runs 15 residues. V was clipped by 6 bases and J by 2 bases, with 14 bases between them. CDR3 nucleotide sequence: TGTGCCAGCAGAAACACGGACAGCGGCAATCAGCCCCAGCATTTT. As protein: CASRNTDSGNQPQHF.

This clonotype came up a few times. This sequence joins TRBV7-2 and TRBJ1-4; D uncertain. The CDR3 extends over 15 amino acids. Germline V lookup: CDR1 SGHTA, CDR2 FQGNSA. Trimming removed 2 bases at V and 4 bases at J, with 11 bases between. CDR3 sequence reads: CASSLIGGINEKLFF. The CDR3 DNA follows: TGTGCCAGCAGCTTAATCGGAGGGATTAATGAAAAACTGTTTTTT.

The gene calls are TRBV6-6 and TRBJ2-5; a weak D match, TRBD2 (7 bases). V lost 3 bases to trimming and J lost 5 bases, with 19 bases between them. Per the germline V gene, CDR1 is MNHNY and CDR2 is SVGAGI (reference sequence). The CDR3 runs to 16 residues. CDR3 loop: CASSYVGGLLWETQYF. The CDR3 nucleotides read TGTGCCAGCAGTTATGTGGGGGGGCTTCTTTGGGAGACCCAGTACTTC.

V and J are TRBV27 and TRBJ2-7; TRBD1 agrees at 11 bases. Germline V gene data show CDR1 as MNHEY and CDR2 as SMNVEV (reference sequence). The length of the CDR3 is 14 residues. The ends lost 3 bases at V and 6 bases at J; junction bases unmatched: 4. CDR3 coding DNA: TGTGCCAGCAGTTTTGCGGGACAGGGGGGCGAGCAGTACTTC. Protein: CASSFAGQGGEQYF.

The rearrangement joins TRBV20-1 to TRBJ2-1, with D uncertain. The CDR3 runs to 14 residues. Germline values: CDR1 DFQATT, CDR2 SNEGSKA (reference sequence). V was shortened by 3 bases and J by 1 base, with 10 bases between the two germline ends. The CDR3 nucleotides are TGCAGTGCTAGTTACGGGTGGTCCTACAATGAGCAGTTCTTC. It is translated as CSASYGWSYNEQFF.

The V gene is TRBV21-1, the J gene TRBJ2-1; the table's D call, TRBD2, has no DNA check behind it. TRBV21-1 is a listed pseudogene. The CDR3 is 14 amino acids. The CDR3 coding sequence is TGTGCCAGCAGCAAAACTAGAAATGATAATGAGCAGTTCTTC. As protein: CASSKTRNDNEQFF.

The rearrangement links TRBV20-1 to TRBJ1-2, with D perhaps TRBD1 (6 bases). CDR1 is DFQATT, CDR2 SNEGSKA, per germline (reference sequence). V was clipped by 7 bases and J by 4 bases, with 13 bases between them. This CDR3 is 12 amino acids long. The CDR3 coding sequence is TGCAGTGTCCTACAGGGACCCTATGGCTACACCTTC. Translated, it gives CSVLQGPYGYTF.

As for this clonotype: One junction end disagrees with the germline gene, perhaps due to a read error. The rearrangement joins TRBV10-3 to TRBJ1-4; D unresolved. Germline values: CDR1 ENHRY, CDR2 SYGVKD. This CDR3 region has 14 residues. CDR3 sequence: CTISARPDNEKLFF. The DNA for the CDR3 is TGTACCATCAGTGCGCGGCCAGATAATGAAAAACTGTTTTTT.

This clonotype has at least ten counts. The genes are TRBV6-2 or TRBV6-3 and TRBJ2-1; 12 nucleotides agree with TRBD2. V lost 4 bases and J lost 9; bases outside the gene matches: 7. The CDR3 spans 15 residues. Germline V lookup: CDR1 MNHEY, CDR2 SVGEGT. The DNA for the CDR3 is TGTGCCAGCAGTTGGCTAGCGGGGGGGCCGGGTGAGCAGTTCTTC. Translating it yields CASSWLAGGPGEQFF.

This clonotype appeared a few times. This chain uses TRBV5-6 with TRBJ2-3, with 13 bases lining up with TRBD2. Germline CDR1 reads SGHDT; CDR2 reads YYEEEE. V gave up 4 bases and J gave up 0 bases; unmatched junction bases: 8. The CDR3 runs to 18 residues. DNA for the CDR3: TGTGCCAGCAGCCCACTAGCGGGGGGGCTTGCTAGCACAGATACGCAGTATTTT. The encoded protein is CASSPLAGGLASTDTQYF.